The entry below describes one TCR beta chain. Its target is not known. The sample originates from a study of blood T cells in healthy people across ages. As for the study in general: Through template switching, about one barcoded beta molecule was captured per two T cells, as measured in model experiments.

Study findings and constraints: Per million T cells, TCR beta diversity dropped roughly linearly as age increased.

The V gene end was trimmed by 4 bases and the J gene end by 8 bases; junction bases not matched to a gene: 7. The germline gives CDR1 DFQATT, CDR2 SNEGSKA (reference sequence). This CDR3 region has 13 residues. Sample-barcoded 5' priming and a J-beta primer mix drove a second PCR of about 7 to 11 cycles. Every molecule of cDNA carried a tag from a template-switch adaptor with 12 random nucleotides. Each CDR3 protein is one row after TCRdb ran MiXCR on the 5' RACE reads. Among about a million distinct CDR3 sequences listed, 51% were seen once. The chain couples TRBV20-1 to TRBJ2-4; 8 nucleotides line up with TRBD1. Sequenced material: blood. The sequence came from an older woman in good health. The CDR3 is CSANQGASDIQYF. CDR3 coding DNA: TGCAGTGCTAATCAGGGGGCGAGTGACATTCAGTACTTC.